This TCR beta chain was captured by sequencing in a study of T cell repertoires in cytomegalovirus infection. Looking at the study overall: Both CMV infection and a matching HLA type were indicated by public TCR beta signatures.

As to this clonotype: Its specificity is unknown.

MiXCR, run by TCRdb on the reads, gives a single entry per CDR3 protein. The sample lists about 120,000 distinct CDR3 sequences, around 10% seen once, with roughly 29% in the top ten. Study results and limitations: Cumulative frequency of public TCR beta families picked out carriers of CMV plus the relevant HLA.

The CDR3 runs to 13 residues. Trimming took 7 bases from V and 1 from J, leaving 7 bases between them. Germline assignment: CDR1 MGHDK and CDR2 SYGVNS. The TCR was taken from a human donor in good health (CMV status not recorded). Some clones in this sample may be carry-over from other donors' samples. The chain links TRBV25-1 to TRBJ2-2; D is unresolved. Input material: PBMCs, sequenced either directly or after in vitro stimulation (not recorded which). CDR3 region: CASKSQNTGELFF. CDR3 coding DNA: TGTGCCAGCAAAAGCCAGAACACCGGGGAGCTGTTTTTT. Complete variable domain (other parts from reference TRBV25-1 and TRBJ2-2): EADIYQTPRYLVIGTGKKITLECSQTMGHDKMYWYQQDPGMELHLIHYSYGVNSTEKGDLSSESTVSRIRTEHFPLTLESARPSHTSQYLCASKSQNTGELFFGEGSRLTVL.